The 13 T cell receptor beta chains below were found in one sample sequenced in a study of type 1 and type 2 diabetes patients. The PCR template was genomic DNA. A primer set of 30 forward and 13 reverse primers amplified the CDR3. In TCRdb, the multiplex PCR reads were re-called with MiXCR into one record per CDR3 protein. The sample records 270,000 or so distinct CDR3 sequences, approximately 45% being singletons. Sequenced input: peripheral blood mononuclear cells (PBMCs). The receptors were sampled from a man aged 18 to 29 with type 2 diabetes.

This sequence joins TRBV7-2 and TRBJ2-1; 8 bases fit TRBD2. Germline-derived CDR1 and CDR2 are SGHTA and FQGNSA. The CDR3 loop spans 16 amino acids. The V gene end was trimmed by 6 bases and the J gene end by 4 bases; junction bases not matched to a gene: 11. The CDR3 spells CASRERESRGYNEQFF. The CDR3 bases are TGTGCCAGCAGAGAGCGGGAGTCGCGCGGTTACAATGAGCAGTTCTTC.

The V and J genes are TRBV4-2 and TRBJ2-7; tentative D call: TRBD1 (6 bases). Germline lookup yields CDR1 LGHNA and CDR2 YNFKEQ. Trimming stripped 1 base from V and 5 bases from J, with 15 bases between. The CDR3 spans 15 residues. The DNA of the CDR3 is TGTGCCAGCAGCCAAGTGTGGGACACGCACGACGAGCAGTACTTC. Its translation: CASSQVWDTHDEQYF.

This clonotype was counted a single time. A much larger clone differs by one base, so this may be a read error. V usage is TRBV5-1 and J usage is TRBJ1-1; no reliable D call. Per the germline V gene, CDR1 is SGHRS and CDR2 is YFSETQ. The CDR3 length is 15 residues. The CDR3 DNA reads as TGCGCCAGCAGTTCTCGCGGACGGACGAACACTAAAGCTTTCTTT. This gives the protein CASSSRGRTNTKAFF.

This chain uses TRBV11-2 with TRBJ2-3; tentative D call: TRBD1 (6 bases). Germline V gene lookup returns CDR1 SGHAT and CDR2 FQNNGV. V was cut by 2 bases and J by 4 bases, with 13 bases left in between. This CDR3 region has 15 residues. CDR3 sequence (DNA): TGTGCCAGCAGCTTAACACAGGGTTACCCAGATACGCAGTATTTT. It yields the protein CASSLTQGYPDTQYF.

This clonotype was recorded once. The chain joins TRBV4-2 to TRBJ2-2; D gene unclear. The CDR3 is 15 residues long. Germline V lookup: CDR1 LGHNA, CDR2 YNFKEQ. With 1 base removed from V and 1 base from J, the gap between germline ends came to 7 bases. The CDR3 DNA is TGTGCCAGCAGCCAAGGACGGATGAACACCGGGGAGCTGTTTTTT. It codes for CASSQGRMNTGELFF.

This chain connects TRBV28 to TRBJ1-2; 7 bases are a match to TRBD1. CDR3 length: 16 residues. J was trimmed by 0 bases and V by 5 bases; bases with no gene match: 9. The germline V gene has CDR1 MDHEN and CDR2 SYDVKM. DNA of the CDR3: TGTGCCAGCAGTCCCCCTGTGGGACAGCCTAACTATGGCTACACCTTC. This translates into CASSPPVGQPNYGYTF.

This clonotype showed up just a few times. This sequence joins TRBV28 and TRBJ1-6; no clear D. The V end was cut by 2 bases, the J end by 8 bases, with 1 base between. The CDR3 is 11 residues long. CDR1 and CDR2 (germline): MDHEN, SYDVKM. CDR3 nucleotide sequence: TGTGCCAGCAGTTTAGATTCACCCCTCCACTTT. Its protein product is CASSLDSPLHF.

V and J are TRBV4-1 and TRBJ2-7; the match to TRBD1 covers 8 bases. CDR3 length: 16 amino acids. Germline CDR1 and CDR2: MGHRA and YSYEKL. With 0 bases clipped from V and 4 bases from J, the junction kept 8 bases outside the gene matches. DNA of the CDR3: TGCGCCAGCAGCCAAGACGCTGTCAGGGGGCAGTACGAGCAGTACTTC. Amino acids: CASSQDAVRGQYEQYF.

V usage is TRBV30 and J usage is TRBJ1-2; D gene unclear. Germline V gene data show CDR1 as GTSNPN and CDR2 as SVGIG (reference sequence). The V end was cut by 4 bases, the J end by 4 bases, with 13 bases between. The CDR3 has 13 residues. CDR3 sequence reads: CAWISGDTYGYTF. In DNA, the CDR3 is TGTGCCTGGATCTCAGGCGATACCTATGGCTACACCTTC.

DNA of the CDR3: TGTGCCAGTAGTACCGGGACTAGCGGAAACGAGCAGTACTTC. This sequence encodes CASSTGTSGNEQYF. J is TRBJ2-7 and V is TRBV19; 11 bases fit TRBD2. This CDR3 is 14 amino acids long. Germline CDR1 LNHDA, CDR2 SQIVND (reference sequence). With V trimmed by 4 bases and J by 5 bases, 4 bases remained unmatched.

This chain links TRBV6-1 with TRBJ2-7; TRBD2 agrees at 11 bases. The germline CDR1 and CDR2 sequences are MNHNS and SASEGT. V was pared by 0 bases and J by 7 bases, with 5 bases of the junction left unmatched. The CDR3 is made up of 15 amino acids. CDR3 residues: CASSEALTSGVEQYF. DNA of the CDR3: TGTGCCAGCAGTGAAGCCCTGACTAGCGGGGTGGAGCAGTACTTC.

DNA of the CDR3: TGCAGTGCTAGAGATCAGCGTCATCCCTACGAGCAGTACTTC. It is translated as CSARDQRHPYEQYF. This sequence joins TRBV20-1 and TRBJ2-7; D is uncertain. CDR1 and CDR2 from the germline V gene are DFQATT and SNEGSKA (reference sequence). This CDR3 region has 14 residues. The V end was cut by 0 bases, the J end by 2 bases, with 11 bases between.

This chain joins TRBV20-1 and TRBJ1-5; no clear D gene. Germline V CDR1 and CDR2: DFQATT, SNEGSKA (reference sequence). The CDR3 consists of 13 residues. Between the trimmed V and J ends, which lost 5 bases and 6 bases, there was a span of 14 bases. This chain's CDR3 is CSAGGRRLQPQHF. CDR3 nucleotides: TGCAGTGCTGGAGGACGAAGGCTTCAGCCCCAGCATTTT.